This T cell receptor (beta chain) comes out of a study of blood T cell repertoires in COVID-19. Study as a whole: Acute-phase and convalescent COVID-19 samples originated in the United States, Italy and Spain.

How the authors handled the data: Estimated nucleated cell counts came from reference gene primer amplification. TCRdb keeps only in-frame clones here, not all; method: immunoSEQ multiplex PCR. From that table come the V and J calls and clone size; the DNA was used to work out D and trimming. In the table there are approximately 300,000 clones, roughly nine tenths of which are singletons. Clinical histories supplied by participants themselves formed the basis of cohort assignment. Among Cohort 3 donors, those recovered had two negative PCRs, clearance, or symptom resolution. Specimen: PBMCs or T cells enriched from blood (not recorded which). This TCR derives from a woman in her twenties or thirties who had recovered from COVID-19.

The CDR3 is CASSIIFGSSGANVLTF. The CDR3 DNA is TGTGCCAGTAGTATAATTTTTGGCAGCTCTGGGGCCAACGTCCTGACTTTC. The V gene is TRBV19, the J gene TRBJ2-6, with D unresolved. The germline gives CDR1 LNHDA, CDR2 SQIVND (reference sequence). The CDR3 length is 17 residues. V was pared by 2 bases and J by 0 bases, with 11 bases between.